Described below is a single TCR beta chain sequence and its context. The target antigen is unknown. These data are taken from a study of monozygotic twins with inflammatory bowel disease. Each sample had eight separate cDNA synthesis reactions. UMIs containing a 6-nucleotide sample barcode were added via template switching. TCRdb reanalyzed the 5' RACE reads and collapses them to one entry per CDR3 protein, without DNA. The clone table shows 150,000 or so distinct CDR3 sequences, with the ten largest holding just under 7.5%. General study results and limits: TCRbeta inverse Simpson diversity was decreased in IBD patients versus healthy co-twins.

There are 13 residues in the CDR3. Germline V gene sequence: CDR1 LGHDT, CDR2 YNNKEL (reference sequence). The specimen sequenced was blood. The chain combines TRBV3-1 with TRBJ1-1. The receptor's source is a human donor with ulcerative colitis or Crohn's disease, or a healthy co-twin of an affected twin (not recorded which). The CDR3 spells CASSQGGRDEAFF.